This TCR beta chain derives from a study of blood T cell repertoires in COVID-19. About the research overall: Samples taken during acute and convalescent COVID-19 were collected in the United States, Italy and Spain. PBMCs, B-cell-depleted T cells, or T cells were the source of the cDNA or gDNA that made up the material.

In the study's own analysis: Estimates of nucleated cell counts were drawn from the amplification of reference gene primers. TCRdb keeps only in-frame clones here, not all; method: immunoSEQ multiplex PCR. V and J calls and clone size come straight from that table; D and trimming were deduced from the DNA. This table holds about 210,000 clones, around four fifths found once. V gave up 4 bases and J gave up 0 bases, with 10 bases separating them. The CDR3 loop spans 14 amino acids. Per germline, CDR1 MNHEY and CDR2 SVGEGT. V and J are TRBV6-2 or TRBV6-3 and TRBJ2-7; D ambiguous. Material: peripheral blood. This TCR derives from a man between 45 and 60 years old with active or convalescent COVID-19. The CDR3 DNA reads as TGTGCCAGCAGTTTTACAGTCGACTCCTACGAGCAGTACTTC. Translating gives CASSFTVDSYEQYF.